These 26 T cell receptor beta chains share one sample of origin, sequenced in a study of HIV-infected patients and healthy controls. No cell fractionation was done, so the repertoire covers all unsorted peripheral blood T cells. Reverse transcription used 450 to 650 ng RNA and constant-region primers for alpha and beta. Using multiplexing indices, alpha and beta chain libraries were generated apart by chain-specific third strand synthesis. TCRdb redid the calling of the 5' RACE reads with MiXCR, one entry per CDR3 protein. The data show some 19,000 distinct CDR3 sequences, with almost 9% seen just once and about 2.8% held by the top ten. Sequencing was performed on blood. These receptors were taken from an adult in good health.

This clonotype was recorded a few times. This rearrangement joins TRBV9 to TRBJ2-3, with a tentative D call TRBD2 (7 bases). The CDR3 runs to 16 residues. V was trimmed by 0 bases and J by 6 bases, leaving 17 bases between them. From germline, CDR1 is SGDLS and CDR2 YYNGEE. The CDR3 sequence: CASSVGEGGASDTQYF. The CDR3 DNA reads as TGTGCCAGCAGCGTAGGAGAGGGGGGGGCCTCCGATACGCAGTATTTT.

The sample holds many counts of this clonotype. The rearrangement joins TRBV7-9 to TRBJ1-1; D call uncertain. The CDR3 covers 13 residues. The V gene lost 5 bases and the J gene lost 1 base, with 8 bases spanning the gap. The germline gives CDR1 SEHNR, CDR2 FQNEAQ (reference sequence). In DNA, the CDR3 is TGTGCCAGCAGCAAAGAGACGAACACTGAAGCTTTCTTT. Translating it yields CASSKETNTEAFF.

About this clonotype: With a much larger clone just one base away, this may be a read error. This chain connects TRBV7-3 to TRBJ1-1; 9 bases agree with TRBD1. CDR3 size: 13 residues. Germline CDR1 and CDR2: SGHTA and FQGTGA. The chain's CDR3 is CASSATGGTEALF. The CDR3 DNA sequence: TGTGCCAGCAGCGCTACAGGGGGCACTGAAGCTCTCTTT.

This clonotype is medium-sized (0.01 to 0.1%) by share. The chain combines TRBV7-9 with TRBJ2-3; 9 nucleotides match TRBD2. The CDR3 sequence is 16 residues long. The germline V gene has CDR1 SEHNR and CDR2 FQNEAQ (reference sequence). With V trimmed by 1 base and J by 2 bases, 4 bases remained unmatched. CDR3 nucleotides: TGTGCCAGCAGCTTAGGTAGCGGGAGAGTCACAGATACGCAGTATTTT. Amino acids: CASSLGSGRVTDTQYF.

This chain links TRBV14 with TRBJ2-1, with TRBD2 as a possible D gene (6 bases). V dropped 0 bases and J dropped 5 bases, with 11 bases sitting between them. Germline V CDR1 and CDR2: SGHDN, FVKESK. The CDR3 loop spans 15 amino acids. The CDR3 here is CASSQDGSGDNEQFF. DNA of the CDR3: TGTGCCAGCAGCCAAGATGGTAGCGGTGACAATGAGCAGTTCTTC.

V is TRBV23-1 and J is TRBJ2-5, with TRBD1 matching 7 bases. TRBV23-1 is sorted into the ORF group, with uncertain function. J was trimmed by 5 bases and V by 1 base; bases with no gene match: 7. The CDR3 totals 15 residues. CDR3 amino acids: CASSQYRPDRETQYF. In nucleotides, the CDR3 is TGCGCCAGCAGTCAATATAGGCCGGACAGGGAGACCCAGTACTTC.

This clonotype was seen many times. V usage is TRBV5-1 and J usage is TRBJ2-5; 11 nucleotides line up with TRBD2. Germline V gene lookup returns CDR1 SGHRS and CDR2 YFSETQ. The CDR3 covers 15 residues. J was trimmed by 4 bases and V by 0 bases; bases with no gene match: 2. The CDR3 loop is CASSLAGTSGETQYF. For the CDR3, the DNA is TGCGCCAGCAGCTTGGCCGGGACTAGCGGAGAGACCCAGTACTTC.

This clonotype came up many times. J is TRBJ2-1 and V is TRBV9; D gene uncertain. V was trimmed by 0 bases and J by 5 bases, leaving 12 bases between them. The CDR3 is 15 residues long. From germline, CDR1 is SGDLS and CDR2 YYNGEE. This chain's CDR3 is CASSVADSLNNEQFF. The CDR3 DNA sequence: TGTGCCAGCAGCGTAGCCGATTCACTTAACAATGAGCAGTTCTTC. Supplemented by reference TRBV9 and TRBJ2-1, the full variable domain reads DSGVTQTPKHLITATGQRVTLRCSPRSGDLSVYWYQQSLDQGLQFLIQYYNGEERAKGNILERFSAQQFPDLHSELNLSSLELGDSALYFCASSVADSLNNEQFFGPGTRLTVL.

This clonotype was detected only a few times. This chain connects TRBV10-3 to TRBJ2-6; D uncertain. CDR3 size: 15 residues. Germline V CDR1 and CDR2: ENHRY, SYGVKD. Trimming left V 6 bases short and J 6 bases short, with 15 bases between. CDR3 coding DNA: TGTGCCATCAGGATACCTAATGGTGAGGCCAACGTCCTGACTTTC. The encoded protein is CAIRIPNGEANVLTF.

This clonotype was counted ten times or more. The chain carries TRBV18 and TRBJ1-3, with a tentative D call TRBD1 (5 bases). The CDR3 is 15 amino acids. With 3 bases removed from V and 0 bases from J, the gap between germline ends came to 9 bases. From germline, CDR1 is KGHSH and CDR2 LQKENI. CDR3 loop: CASSPDSFSGNTIYF. The DNA for the CDR3 is TGTGCCAGCTCACCCGACAGCTTCTCTGGAAACACCATATATTTT.

This clonotype has ten or more counts. V usage is TRBV6-5 and J usage is TRBJ1-1, with unresolved D. CDR1 and CDR2 (germline): MNHEY, SVGAGI. This CDR3 spans 15 amino acids. The V end was cut by 0 bases, the J end by 1 base, with 9 bases between. The CDR3 DNA sequence: TGTGCCAGCAGTTACTCCATCGAGCAGAACACTGAAGCTTTCTTT. Encoded protein: CASSYSIEQNTEAFF.

This clonotype is labeled as medium-sized (0.01 to 0.1%). This chain joins TRBV9 and TRBJ2-2; 7 bases map to TRBD1. The CDR3 is 17 residues long. V shed 4 bases, J shed 6 bases, and the junction held 15 bases outside the gene matches. The V gene's germline CDR1 is SGDLS and CDR2 YYNGEE. CDR3 bases: TGTGCCAGCAGCCCGAGACAGGGCGAAGGGGTACCCGGGGAGCTGTTTTTT. Translation gives CASSPRQGEGVPGELFF.

This clonotype is medium-sized by share. The genes are TRBV4-1 and TRBJ2-5; perhaps TRBD1 as D (6 bases). Trimming left V 1 base short and J 4 bases short, with 13 bases between. Germline CDR1 and CDR2: MGHRA and YSYEKL. The CDR3 has 15 amino acids. CDR3 coding DNA: TGCGCCAGCAGCCAAGGATTGGGGGCTGGAGAGACCCAGTACTTC. Translation gives CASSQGLGAGETQYF.

In its sample, this clonotype was seen many times. The gene calls are TRBV18 and TRBJ2-5, with D hard to call. The germline gives CDR1 KGHSH, CDR2 LQKENI. CDR3 length: 14 amino acids. The V end lost 1 base, the J end lost 1 base, and 7 bases lay between the germline ends. This CDR3 reads CASSPHPFQETQYF. The DNA for the CDR3 is TGTGCCAGCTCACCACATCCATTCCAAGAGACCCAGTACTTC.

A few counts support this clonotype. The chain carries TRBV2 and TRBJ1-5; no definite D call. The CDR3 is 16 residues long. CDR1 is SNHLY and CDR2 is FYNNEI in the germline V gene. V lost 6 bases and J lost 0, with 15 bases in between. CDR3 nucleotides: TGTGCCAGCAGCCCGTGGGCGCCGTATAGCAATCAGCCCCAGCATTTT. The encoded protein is CASSPWAPYSNQPQHF.

This chain connects TRBV20-1 to TRBJ2-7; TRBD2 agrees at 10 bases. This CDR3 is 19 amino acids long. Germline V gene data show CDR1 as DFQATT and CDR2 as SNEGSKA (reference sequence). The ends lost 4 bases at V and 6 bases at J; junction bases unmatched: 24. CDR3 in DNA: TGCAGTGCTATTCCCCTCTGGGGTTTTGAGGGACTAGCGTATAGCGAGCAGTACTTC. Translated: CSAIPLWGFEGLAYSEQYF.

This clonotype was recorded at least ten times. This chain joins TRBV28 and TRBJ2-7, with D perhaps being TRBD1 or TRBD2 (5 bases each). CDR1 and CDR2 from the germline V gene are MDHEN and SYDVKM. Trimming stripped 6 bases from V and 8 bases from J, with 14 bases between. This CDR3 is built from 12 residues. The CDR3 loop reads CASSGTPQKQYF. The CDR3 nucleotides read TGTGCCAGCAGCGGGACCCCCCAGAAGCAGTACTTC.

This clonotype was recorded at least ten times. V gene TRBV9 combines with J gene TRBJ2-3; the D is unclear. The CDR3 is made up of 14 amino acids. Germline V gene sequence: CDR1 SGDLS, CDR2 YYNGEE. With 3 bases removed from V and 2 bases from J, the gap between germline ends came to 10 bases. The DNA for the CDR3 is TGTGCCAGCAGCGCAATACAGACCACAGATACGCAGTATTTT. Its protein is CASSAIQTTDTQYF.

The sample holds many counts of this clonotype. CDR3 sequence (DNA): TGTGCCATCCGCCCTAGCGGGCAAGAGACCCAGTACTTC. The encoded protein is CAIRPSGQETQYF. V usage is TRBV10-3 and J usage is TRBJ2-5, with 8 bases identical to TRBD2. This CDR3 is 13 amino acids long. The ends lost 8 bases at V and 2 bases at J; junction bases unmatched: 4. The germline V gene has CDR1 ENHRY and CDR2 SYGVKD.

This clonotype is medium-sized (0.01 to 0.1%). V usage is TRBV16 and J usage is TRBJ1-5, with unresolved D. Germline CDR1 KGHSY, CDR2 FQNENV. With 2 bases removed from V and 6 bases from J, the gap between germline ends came to 8 bases. The CDR3 contains 13 residues. The chain's CDR3 is CASSQLMGQPQHF. The CDR3 nucleotides read TGTGCCAGCAGCCAACTCATGGGTCAGCCCCAGCATTTT. Variable domain in full (rest from reference TRBV16 and TRBJ1-5): GEEVAQTPKHLVRGEGQKAKLYCAPIKGHSYVFWYQQVLKNEFKFLISFQNENVFDETGMPKERFSAKCLPNSPCSLEIQATKLEDSAVYFCASSQLMGQPQHFGDGTRLSIL.

This clonotype showed up many times. This chain joins TRBV6-1 and TRBJ1-5; D is perhaps TRBD1 (6 bases). The CDR3 contains 15 residues. Trimming took 6 bases from V and 0 from J, leaving 12 bases between them. Looked up from germline, CDR1 is MNHNS and CDR2 is SASEGT. The CDR3, as DNA: TGTGCCAGCAGCCCCGGACAGAATAGCAATCAGCCCCAGCATTTT. Translating it yields CASSPGQNSNQPQHF.

The gene calls are TRBV6-1 and TRBJ2-7; a weak D match, TRBD2 (6 bases). V lost 0 bases, J lost 0 bases, and 15 bases lay in between. The length of the CDR3 is 17 residues. CDR1 is MNHNS, CDR2 SASEGT, per germline. Written as DNA, the CDR3 is TGTGCCAGCAGTGAAGCGAACGCGGGGACCCTCTCCTACGAGCAGTACTTC. This gives the protein CASSEANAGTLSYEQYF.

The table lists this clonotype with many counts. The CDR3 spells CASSTAGPSYEQYF. The CDR3 region has the DNA TGTGCCAGTAGTACAGCGGGACCCTCCTACGAGCAGTACTTC. This rearrangement joins TRBV19 to TRBJ2-7; 7 bases are a match to TRBD2. V lost 4 bases and J lost 0; bases outside the gene matches: 3. Germline V gene lookup returns CDR1 LNHDA and CDR2 SQIVND (reference sequence). This CDR3 spans 14 amino acids.

This clonotype was detected ten times or more. V usage is TRBV20-1 and J usage is TRBJ1-1; the D is unclear. This CDR3 comprises 13 residues. Trimming stripped 1 base from V and 6 bases from J, with 12 bases between. Germline CDR1 and CDR2: DFQATT and SNEGSKA (reference sequence). The CDR3 nucleotides read TGCAGTGCTAGAGTTAGTGGAACCTCTGAAGCTTTCTTT. This sequence encodes CSARVSGTSEAFF.

This clonotype was picked up many times. The CDR3 region is CASSEAGQGSLAKNIQYF. The CDR3, as DNA: TGTGCCAGCAGTGAAGCAGGGCAGGGGTCCCTAGCCAAAAACATTCAGTACTTC. The V call is TRBV6-1, the J call TRBJ2-4; possibly TRBD1 for D (6 bases). V lost 0 bases and J lost 0, with 15 bases in between. Germline V gives CDR1 MNHNS, CDR2 SASEGT. The CDR3 has 18 amino acids.

V gene TRBV9 combines with J gene TRBJ1-4; 7 bases line up with TRBD1. The junction had 9 bases not matched to a gene; V was cut back by 0 bases and J by 1 base. The germline gives CDR1 SGDLS, CDR2 YYNGEE. This CDR3 spans 18 amino acids. CDR3: CASSVGGGGFLTNEKLFF. Written as DNA, the CDR3 is TGTGCCAGCAGCGTAGGAGGGGGCGGTTTTTTAACTAATGAAAAACTGTTTTTT.